These 5 T cell receptor beta chains share one sample of origin, sequenced in a study of T cell repertoires in aging, cancer and after chemotherapy. Amplification of TCR beta used genomic DNA extracted from peripheral blood. TRB rearrangements spanning V, D and J were amplified using mixed TRB-A/B primers. TCRdb re-called the multiplex PCR reads with MiXCR, one entry per CDR3 protein. Of 2,500 to 3,000 distinct CDR3 sequences in the sample, 59% are singletons; the top ten hold about 70%. The specimen sequenced was blood. Receptors were obtained from a human donor with a blood cancer.

This clonotype showed up just a few times. This chain connects TRBV7-6 to TRBJ2-6, with 14 positions matching TRBD2. CDR1 is SGHVS and CDR2 is FNYEAQ in the germline V gene. This CDR3 spans 17 amino acids. The ends lost 5 bases at V and 2 bases at J; junction bases unmatched: 2. CDR3 sequence: CASSPGLAGAGANVLTF. The CDR3 DNA sequence: TGTGCCAGCAGCCCGGGACTAGCGGGAGCTGGGGCCAACGTCCTGACTTTC.

The rearrangement links TRBV10-3 to TRBJ2-1; D call uncertain. The CDR3 has 15 residues. The germline V and J ends were trimmed by 3 bases and 0 bases, with 9 bases remaining between them. CDR1 ENHRY and CDR2 SYGVKD come from the germline V gene. CDR3 sequence: CAISDARGSYNEQFF. CDR3 sequence (DNA): TGTGCCATCAGTGACGCGAGAGGCTCCTACAATGAGCAGTTCTTC.

The V gene is TRBV20-1, the J gene TRBJ2-3; tentative D call: TRBD1 (5 bases). V shed 3 bases and J shed 5 bases, with 9 bases lying between them. This CDR3 is 12 amino acids long. CDR1 and CDR2 from the germline V gene are DFQATT and SNEGSKA (reference sequence). The CDR3 region is CSARGRQDTQYF. In nucleotides, the CDR3 is TGCAGTGCTAGGGGGCGTCAAGATACGCAGTATTTT.

V is TRBV6-4 and J is TRBJ2-7; the D gene is possibly TRBD1 (6 bases). CDR1 MRHNA and CDR2 SNTAGT come from the germline V gene. CDR3 length: 16 amino acids. V dropped 5 bases and J dropped 3 bases, with 20 bases sitting between them. The CDR3 sequence: CASSSGSLSRGYEQYF. The DNA for the CDR3 is TGTGCCAGCAGTTCCGGGTCCCTAAGCAGGGGCTACGAGCAGTACTTC.

The chain couples TRBV6-5 to TRBJ2-7; a weak D match, TRBD2 (5 bases). V was clipped by 8 bases and J by 0 bases, with 17 bases between them. CDR1 and CDR2 (germline): MNHEY, SVGAGI. The length of the CDR3 is 15 residues. The CDR3 coding sequence is TGTGCCAGCCTAAAAGCGGCAAGCAGCTCCTACGAGCAGTACTTC. Protein: CASLKAASSSYEQYF.